This TCR beta chain was sequenced during a study of radiotherapy plus CTLA-4 blockade in lung cancer (dated by TCRdb to the late 2010s). The study in broad terms: Among enrolled patients, 15% to 20% had an objective response and 31% reached disease control. Summary of the overall study and its limitations: TCR clones derived from tumors expanded in peripheral blood after treatment with radiotherapy and ipilimumab. The strongest predictors of response, as reported, were early dynamic changes in blood T cell clones along with a rise in serum interferon-beta after radiation.

The study evaluated CTLA-4 blockade (ipilimumab) given together with focal radiation therapy in patients who had chemo-refractory metastatic non-small-cell lung cancer. This clone has only a few counts. Its cognate antigen has yet to be identified. No base-level quality is on record; no much larger clone is a single base apart. The germline V gene encodes CDR1 LNHDA and CDR2 SQIVND (reference sequence). Cut back by 3 bases and 2 bases, the V and J ends lie 8 bases apart. Including cysteine and phenylalanine, the CDR3 has 15 amino acids. The CDR3 DNA has 45 bases and is translated from base 1. Libraries were built with the immunoSEQ multiplex PCR assay. Imported from immuneACCESS, the table was reduced by TCRdb to in-frame sequences with V and J called. These copies leave out some clones; in studies compared against another copy, an unresolved V gene accounts for under half, and the cause of the remainder is not known. This sample lists about 62,000 clones; about 72% were detected once. The leading ten clones occupy 2.9% of the sample.

The specimen comprised peripheral blood, sampled from a patient treated with radiotherapy plus ipilimumab. This sequence originates from a human donor with non-small cell lung cancer who had a complete response to radiotherapy plus ipilimumab. The chain couples TRBV19 to TRBJ1-6, and perhaps TRBD1 as D gene, on 5 matching bases. The encoded CDR3 is CASSISGTYNSPLHF. The DNA sequence is TGTGCCAGTAGTATCTCAGGGACCTATAATTCACCCCTCCACTTT. With the portions outside the CDR3 filled from the reference TRBV19 and TRBJ1-6 genes, the complete variable region becomes DGGITQSPKYLFRKEGQNVTLSCEQNLNHDAMYWYRQDPGQGLRLIYYSQIVNDFQKGDIAEGYSVSREKKESFPLTVTSAQKNPTAFYLCASSISGTYNSPLHFGNGTRLTVT.